The 4 T cell receptor beta chains below all came from one sample that was sequenced in a study of T cell clusters in autoimmune cytopenias. TRB was amplified from roughly 250 ng of peripheral blood genomic DNA per sample. One tube held mixed TRB-A and TRB-B primer pools for touch-down PCR. TCRdb reprocessed the multiplex PCR reads, with one entry per CDR3 protein and no DNA. This table lists around 2,300 distinct CDR3 sequences. Sequencing was done on a sample of peripheral blood. These receptors originate from a human donor with an autoimmune cytopenia or autoimmune hepatitis (not recorded which).

Considering frequency, this clonotype is medium-sized. This chain connects TRBV6-1 to TRBJ1-1; the D call from TCRdb, TRBD1, cannot be confirmed without DNA. The CDR3 is 14 residues long. Germline-derived CDR1 and CDR2 are MNHNS and SASEGT. CDR3 region: CASSEGGWNTEAFF.

Measured by frequency, this clonotype is medium-sized. The chain uses TRBV12-3 or TRBV12-4 and TRBJ2-1; TCRdb selects TRBD1, and the lack of DNA leaves this call unchecked. This CDR3 is built from 14 residues. CDR3: CASSLWGQGYEQFF.

CDR3 sequence reads: CASSYYLGLAHHEQFF. The chain links TRBV7-9 to TRBJ2-1; the D call from TCRdb, TRBD2, cannot be confirmed without DNA. In germline, CDR1 is SEHNR, CDR2 FQNEAQ (reference sequence). This CDR3 is built from 16 residues.

This clonotype ranks as medium-sized in terms of frequency. This chain uses TRBV18 with TRBJ2-1; TCRdb lists TRBD2, though no DNA is available to test this call. Germline CDR1 and CDR2: KGHSH and LQKENI. CDR3 size: 13 residues. The CDR3 is CASSRTDYNEQFF.